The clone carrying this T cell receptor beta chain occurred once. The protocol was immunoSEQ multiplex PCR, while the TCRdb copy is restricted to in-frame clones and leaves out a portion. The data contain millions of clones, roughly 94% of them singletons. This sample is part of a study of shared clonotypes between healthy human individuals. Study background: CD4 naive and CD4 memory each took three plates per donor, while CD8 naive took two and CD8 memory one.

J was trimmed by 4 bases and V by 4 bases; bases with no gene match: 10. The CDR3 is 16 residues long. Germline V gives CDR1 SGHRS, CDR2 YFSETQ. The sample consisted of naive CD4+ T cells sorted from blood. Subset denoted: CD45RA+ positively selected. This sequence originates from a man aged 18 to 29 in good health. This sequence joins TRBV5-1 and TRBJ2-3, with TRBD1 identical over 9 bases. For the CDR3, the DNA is TGCGCCAGCAGCCGTACAGGGGGCCCGGCCTCAGATACGCAGTATTTT. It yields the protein CASSRTGGPASDTQYF.